The 3 T cell receptor beta chains given below trace back to one sample, sequenced in a study of T cell responses to AZD1222 COVID-19 vaccine. Profiling relied on immunoSEQ multiplex PCR, and the TCRdb table lists in-frame clones only, not all of them. The table shows over 130,000 clones, with about nine tenths occurring only once. Sequenced material: peripheral blood, taken on day 0 of AZD1222 vaccination. These receptors were taken from an adult in good health.

The chain joins TRBV3-1 (or the pseudogene TRBV3-2) to TRBJ2-3; 13 bases agree with TRBD2. V lost 1 base and J lost 4; bases outside the gene matches: 2. The CDR3 is 16 amino acids. Looked up from germline, CDR1 is LGHDT and CDR2 is YNNKEL (reference sequence). This CDR3 is CASSQGLAGGSDTQYF. CDR3 nucleotides: TGTGCCAGCAGCCAAGGACTAGCGGGGGGATCAGATACGCAGTATTTT.

The genes are TRBV7-9 and TRBJ1-1; D not resolved. This CDR3 is 14 amino acids long. V was cut by 5 bases and J by 1 base, with 11 bases left in between. CDR1 is SEHNR, CDR2 FQNEAQ, per germline (reference sequence). This CDR3 reads CASSPWTANTEAFF. In nucleotides, the CDR3 is TGTGCCAGCAGCCCGTGGACGGCGAACACTGAAGCTTTCTTT.

This rearrangement joins TRBV6-5 to TRBJ2-5; no clear D. The germline gives CDR1 MNHEY, CDR2 SVGAGI. V dropped 7 bases and J dropped 5 bases, with 8 bases sitting between them. The CDR3 runs to 11 residues. The CDR3 is CASTHGETQYF. In nucleotides, the CDR3 is TGTGCCAGCACCCATGGGGAGACCCAGTACTTC.